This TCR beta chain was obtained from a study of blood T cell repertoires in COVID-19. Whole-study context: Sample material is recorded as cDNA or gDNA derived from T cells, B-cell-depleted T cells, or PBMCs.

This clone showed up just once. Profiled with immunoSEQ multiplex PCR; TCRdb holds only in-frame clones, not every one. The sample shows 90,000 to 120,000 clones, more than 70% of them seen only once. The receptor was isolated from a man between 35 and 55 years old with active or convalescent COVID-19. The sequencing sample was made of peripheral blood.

CDR3 sequence (DNA): TGTGCCTGGAGTTCACCTTCGGTCACCGGGGAGCTGTTTTTT. Translated: CAWSSPSVTGELFF. The chain recombines TRBV30 with TRBJ2-2; D remains ambiguous. CDR3 length: 14 amino acids. The germline CDR1 and CDR2 sequences are GTSNPN and SVGIG (reference sequence). V lost 2 bases and J lost 4, with 11 bases in between.